This T cell receptor beta chain was captured in a study of shared clonotypes between healthy human individuals. Study-wide results and limits: Generation probabilities of non-shared clonotypes were lower (relative to those shared by all four donors). Among the subsets, naive ones generally showed larger estimated richness than memory ones.

Clones were read by immunoSEQ multiplex PCR, and TCRdb kept only the in-frame ones, dropping some. The sample lists 400,000 to 600,000 clones; 90% to 97% were seen once. Remarks on this clone: Its antigen is as yet unknown.

Germline CDR1 MGHDK, CDR2 SYGVNS. The CDR3 consists of 16 residues. The source material was naive CD4+ T cells sorted from blood. Described subset: CD45RA+ positively selected. The chain recombines TRBV25-1 with TRBJ2-5; 8 bases fit TRBD1. The J call is uncertain, as TRBJ2-7 better fits the DNA end. The sequence was obtained from a young woman in good health. The CDR3 loop is CASSEYPGQGSSEQYF. CDR3 bases: TGTGCCAGCAGTGAATATCCAGGACAGGGTTCGAGCGAGCAGTACTTC.